A single sample is the source of the 29 T cell receptor beta chains below, sequenced in a study of T cell repertoires in cytomegalovirus infection. TCRdb ran MiXCR on the reads and lists one entry per CDR3 protein. Among hundreds of thousands of distinct CDR3 sequences listed, roughly 42% were seen once. For these TCRs, the target antigens are not known. The specimen comprised cultured PBMCs, sampled from culture after CMV antigen stimulation. Receptor source: a human donor in good health (CMV status not recorded). Some clones in this sample may be carry-over from other donors' samples.

The chain has TRBV11-2 and TRBJ2-2, with 13 bases aligning to TRBD2. Per germline, CDR1 SGHAT and CDR2 FQNNGV. The CDR3 consists of 15 residues. V trimming: 5 bases; J trimming: 6 bases; junction bases outside the gene matches: 3. CDR3 in DNA: TGTGCCAGCAGCCCCGGACTAGCGGGAGCCGGGGAGCTGTTTTTT. Its translation is CASSPGLAGAGELFF.

This chain uses TRBV19 with TRBJ1-5; 8 bases align to TRBD1. V lost 0 bases, J lost 6 bases, and 4 bases stayed unmatched. CDR1 is LNHDA and CDR2 is SQIVND in the germline V gene (reference sequence). The CDR3 runs 15 residues. CDR3 region: CASSIDRTGFQPQHF. The CDR3 DNA follows: TGTGCCAGTAGTATAGACCGGACAGGGTTTCAGCCCCAGCATTTT.

This rearrangement joins TRBV7-3 to TRBJ2-5; 7 positions agree with TRBD1. Germline V gene lookup returns CDR1 SGHTA and CDR2 FQGTGA. The CDR3 has 16 amino acids. Trimming at V came to 4 bases and at J to 2 bases, leaving 10 bases not matched to a gene. The CDR3 loop reads CASSSTGQQNQETQYF. The CDR3 coding sequence is TGTGCCAGCAGCTCGACGGGACAGCAAAATCAAGAGACCCAGTACTTC.

This chain connects TRBV5-3 to TRBJ2-7; D not resolved. TRBV5-3 is reported as an ORF; its role is uncertain. The CDR3 is 15 amino acids. V lost 8 bases, J lost 3 bases, and 21 bases lay in between. The CDR3 loop reads CASSYGPERDYEQYF. The CDR3, as DNA: TGTGCCAGCAGTTATGGACCCGAAAGGGACTACGAGCAGTACTTC.

This sequence joins TRBV11-2 and TRBJ2-5; 8 nucleotides line up with TRBD1. V trimming: 1 base; J trimming: 4 bases; junction bases outside the gene matches: 5. This CDR3 is built from 15 residues. Germline loops: CDR1 SGHAT, CDR2 FQNNGV. The CDR3 DNA is TGTGCCAGCAGCTTAGCGACAGGGGTGGGAGAGACCCAGTACTTC. It is translated as CASSLATGVGETQYF.

The genes are TRBV7-9 and TRBJ2-7; D unresolved. CDR3 length: 11 amino acids. V was clipped by 3 bases and J by 4 bases, with 4 bases between them. Germline V lookup: CDR1 SEHNR, CDR2 FQNEAQ (reference sequence). The CDR3 region has the DNA TGTGCCAGCAGCTTTATTTACGAGCAGTACTTC. Protein: CASSFIYEQYF. Using reference TRBV7-9 and TRBJ2-7 for the parts outside the CDR3, the full variable domain is DTGVSQNPRHKITKRGQNVTFRCDPISEHNRLYWYRQTLGQGPEFLTYFQNEAQLEKSRLLSDRFSAERPKGSFSTLEIQRTEQGDSAMYLCASSFIYEQYFGPGTRLTVT.

This clonotype was counted at least ten times. The chain uses TRBV7-2 and TRBJ2-7, with 7 nucleotides matching TRBD1. Looked up from germline, CDR1 is SGHTA and CDR2 is FQGNSA. V trimming: 6 bases; J trimming: 4 bases; junction bases outside the gene matches: 9. The length of the CDR3 is 14 residues. The CDR3 nucleotides read TGTGCCAGCAGTCCCCCAGGGGGTTCTTACGAGCAGTACTTC. It translates to CASSPPGGSYEQYF.

CDR3 residues: CASSFGTGRAGELFF. The CDR3, as DNA: TGCGCCAGCAGCTTCGGGACAGGGCGGGCCGGGGAGCTGTTTTTT. The chain is built from TRBV5-1 and TRBJ2-2, with 9 bases aligning to TRBD1. J was trimmed by 6 bases and V by 2 bases; bases with no gene match: 5. Germline CDR1 reads SGHRS; CDR2 reads YFSETQ. This CDR3 comprises 15 residues. The full variable domain, completed using reference TRBV5-1 and TRBJ2-2, is KAGVTQTPRYLIKTRGQQVTLSCSPISGHRSVSWYQQTPGQGLQFLFEYFSETQRNKGNFPGRFSGRQFSNSRSEMNVSTLELGDSALYLCASSFGTGRAGELFFGEGSRLTVL.

This clonotype was seen a few times. The CDR3 DNA reads TGTGCCACCAGACAAGAGAACACTATGACTGAAGCTTTCTTT. The encoded protein is CATRQENTMTEAFF. The rearrangement joins TRBV10-3 to TRBJ1-1; D gene unclear. Trimming pared 10 bases from V and 5 bases from J, leaving 20 bases between. Germline loops: CDR1 ENHRY, CDR2 SYGVKD. The CDR3 extends over 14 amino acids.

J is TRBJ1-1 and V is TRBV7-9; 7 bases are shared with TRBD1. Germline V gene data show CDR1 as SEHNR and CDR2 as FQNEAQ (reference sequence). V was clipped by 5 bases and J by 0 bases; unmatched bases: 12. The CDR3 has 17 amino acids. DNA of the CDR3: TGTGCCAGCAGCCTCCAAAGACAGGGTTGGGTGAACACTGAAGCTTTCTTT. Translation: CASSLQRQGWVNTEAFF.

V and J are TRBV12-3 or TRBV12-4 and TRBJ1-1; no clear D gene. The CDR3 has 14 residues. With 4 bases removed from V and 4 bases from J, the gap between germline ends came to 13 bases. CDR3 sequence (DNA): TGTGCCAGCAGTTGGCAATGGTGGGGCACTGAAGCTTTCTTT. Protein: CASSWQWWGTEAFF.

This clonotype was detected a few times. The J gene is TRBJ2-5, the V gene TRBV4-1; 10 nucleotides align to TRBD2. J gave up 2 bases and V 3 bases, and 3 bases lay outside the gene matches. The CDR3 contains 15 residues. Germline assignment: CDR1 MGHRA and CDR2 YSYEKL. The CDR3 sequence is CASSHSGGSQETQYF. The CDR3 DNA reads TGCGCCAGCAGCCATAGCGGGGGGTCACAAGAGACCCAGTACTTC.

The CDR3 sequence is CASSLFLSTDTQYF. CDR3 coding DNA: TGTGCCAGCAGCCTATTCCTTAGCACAGATACGCAGTATTTT. V usage is TRBV7-2 and J usage is TRBJ2-3, with D unclear. CDR3 size: 14 residues. V was shortened by 5 bases and J by 0 bases, with 9 bases between the two germline ends. Germline CDR1 reads SGHTA; CDR2 reads FQGNSA.

This chain uses TRBV7-2 with TRBJ2-4; D is uncertain. V was trimmed by 1 base and J by 7 bases, leaving 8 bases between them. The CDR3 spans 13 residues. Per germline, CDR1 SGHTA and CDR2 FQGNSA. CDR3 region: CASSLGRLNIQYF. CDR3 sequence (DNA): TGTGCCAGCAGCTTAGGACGGTTGAACATTCAGTACTTC.

V is TRBV6-5 and J is TRBJ2-3; TRBD2 agrees at 13 bases. V lost 2 bases and J lost 5; bases outside the gene matches: 7. This CDR3 has 17 amino acids. Germline V lookup: CDR1 MNHEY, CDR2 SVGAGI. This chain's CDR3 is CASSYTGTSGIRDTQYF. The CDR3 nucleotides are TGTGCCAGCAGTTACACCGGGACTAGCGGGATTCGAGATACGCAGTATTTT.

This chain joins TRBV7-8 and TRBJ2-1; D ambiguous. V was trimmed by 0 bases and J by 0 bases, leaving 15 bases between them. Germline CDR1 and CDR2: SGHVS and FQNEAQ. This CDR3 contains 18 residues. The CDR3 coding sequence is TGTGCCAGCAGCTTAGCGGCCCGTCGAGGAAGCTCCTACAATGAGCAGTTCTTC. The encoded protein is CASSLAARRGSSYNEQFF.

The rearrangement joins TRBV7-6 to TRBJ2-1, with D possibly TRBD2 on 7 matching bases. Trimming removed 1 base at V and 10 bases at J, with 23 bases between. Germline-derived CDR1 and CDR2 are SGHVS and FNYEAQ. This CDR3 is 17 amino acids long. DNA of the CDR3: TGTGCCAGCAGCTTAGGGGGAGTGGCGGGGGCCCAGGGCGAGCAGTTCTTC. This translates into CASSLGGVAGAQGEQFF.

This clonotype has just a few counts. The V gene is TRBV7-8, the J gene TRBJ2-3, with 14 nucleotides matching TRBD2. V shed 4 bases, J shed 3 bases, and the junction held 6 bases outside the gene matches. Germline lookup yields CDR1 SGHVS and CDR2 FQNEAQ. The CDR3 length is 17 residues. As DNA, the CDR3 is TGTGCCAGCAGCTCGACTAGCGGGGGGGGCTGGACAGATACGCAGTATTTT. Protein product: CASSSTSGGGWTDTQYF. Variable domain in full (rest from reference TRBV7-8 and TRBJ2-3): GAGVSQSPRYKVAKRGQDVALRCDPISGHVSLFWYQQALGQGPEFLTYFQNEAQLDKSGLPSDRFFAERPEGSVSTLKIQRTQQEDSAVYLCASSSTSGGGWTDTQYFGPGTRLTVL.

This clonotype was seen only a few times. The rearrangement links TRBV18 to TRBJ2-3, with D perhaps TRBD1 (5 bases). This CDR3 contains 14 residues. The V end lost 8 bases, the J end lost 4 bases, and 16 bases lay between the germline ends. Germline CDR1 reads KGHSH; CDR2 reads LQKENI. In nucleotides, the CDR3 is TGTGCCAGCAGACAGATCACGGGCCCAGATACGCAGTATTTT. Translating it yields CASRQITGPDTQYF.

V is TRBV12-3 or TRBV12-4 and J is TRBJ2-1; 8 bases agree with TRBD2. Germline trimming cut 8 bases from V and 6 bases from J; bases unmatched to any gene: 9. The CDR3 is 14 residues long. The CDR3, as DNA: TGTGCCAGCGCCGGGGGGGGGAGTTTCAATGAGCAGTTCTTC. Encoded protein: CASAGGGSFNEQFF.

A single count supports this clonotype. The J gene is TRBJ2-3, the V gene TRBV6-2 or TRBV6-3; a weak D match, TRBD2 (7 bases). V lost 5 bases to trimming and J lost 5 bases, with 17 bases between them. The CDR3 is 15 amino acids. CDR1 and CDR2 from the germline V gene are MNHEY and SVGEGT. As DNA, the CDR3 is TGTGCCAGCAGTCCCTGGGAGGGGGTGTTAGATACGCAGTATTTT. Protein product: CASSPWEGVLDTQYF.

The chain couples TRBV6-2 or TRBV6-3 to TRBJ2-1; TRBD2 aligns across 12 bases. This CDR3 is 18 amino acids long. The junction had 12 bases not matched to a gene; V was cut back by 4 bases and J by 5 bases. Germline values: CDR1 MNHEY, CDR2 SVGEGT. CDR3 sequence reads: CASSWGTSGLAPHNEQFF. DNA of the CDR3: TGTGCCAGCAGTTGGGGGACTAGCGGGCTAGCCCCCCACAATGAGCAGTTCTTC.

This clonotype was detected a few times. V and J are TRBV12-3 or TRBV12-4 and TRBJ1-6; D call uncertain. This CDR3 has 12 amino acids. Trimming stripped 3 bases from V and 8 bases from J, with 5 bases between. The CDR3 DNA sequence: TGTGCCAGCAGTTTTTGGGATTCACCCCTCCACTTT. It codes for CASSFWDSPLHF.

The genes are TRBV2 and TRBJ2-3; D gene unclear. Germline V CDR1 and CDR2: SNHLY, FYNNEI. Trimming took 4 bases from V and 2 from J, leaving 19 bases between them. The CDR3 extends over 17 amino acids. DNA for the CDR3: TGTGCCAGCAGTGCCCTTTTGAGTTCCGATCTCACAGATACGCAGTATTTT. Translating it yields CASSALLSSDLTDTQYF.

V is TRBV12-3 or TRBV12-4 and J is TRBJ1-4; 8 bases are a match to TRBD1. Germline trimming cut 6 bases from V and 7 bases from J; bases unmatched to any gene: 10. The CDR3 is 15 amino acids. DNA for the CDR3: TGTGCCAGCAGAAGACAGGGGAAGGGCTTTGAAAAACTGTTTTTT. Translating it yields CASRRQGKGFEKLFF.

This clonotype was recorded many times. The J gene is TRBJ2-7, the V gene TRBV7-2, with 8 bases fitting TRBD2. CDR1 and CDR2 from the germline V gene are SGHTA and FQGNSA. The CDR3 loop spans 15 amino acids. J gave up 6 bases and V 1 base, and 8 bases lay outside the gene matches. For the CDR3, the DNA is TGTGCCAGCAGCTTAGGTGGGCGGGAGGTCGGCGAGCAGTACTTC. It specifies CASSLGGREVGEQYF. The variable domain in full, completed from reference TRBV7-2 and TRBJ2-7, reads GAGVSQSPSNKVTEKGKDVELRCDPISGHTALYWYRQSLGQGLEFLIYFQGNSAPDKSGLPSDRFSAERTGGSVSTLTIQRTQQEDSAVYLCASSLGGREVGEQYFGPGTRLTVT.

The V gene is TRBV28, the J gene TRBJ2-1, with D hard to call. Germline CDR1 is MDHEN and CDR2 is SYDVKM. The CDR3 covers 12 residues. V shed 5 bases and J shed 9 bases, with 11 bases lying between them. Here the CDR3 reads CASSALGAEQFF. In nucleotides, the CDR3 is TGTGCCAGCAGTGCCCTAGGTGCTGAGCAGTTCTTC.

This chain links TRBV23-1 with TRBJ2-1, with 16 bases aligning to TRBD2. TRBV23-1 counts as an open reading frame of uncertain function. With V trimmed by 6 bases and J by 1 base, 12 bases remained unmatched. The CDR3 has 20 residues. CDR3 sequence reads: CASRHRGTSGREPSYNEQFF. The CDR3 DNA follows: TGCGCCAGCAGGCATAGAGGGACTAGCGGGAGGGAACCGTCCTACAATGAGCAGTTCTTC.

The chain uses TRBV20-1 and TRBJ2-2; TRBD2 aligns across 9 bases. This CDR3 has 17 residues. The germline CDR1 and CDR2 sequences are DFQATT and SNEGSKA (reference sequence). Unmatched junction bases numbered 7, after V lost 0 bases and J lost 2 bases. The CDR3 loop is CSARDQTSGGNTGELFF. The DNA of the CDR3 is TGCAGTGCTAGAGATCAGACTAGCGGAGGAAACACCGGGGAGCTGTTTTTT.